These T cell receptor beta chains were read from a single sample in a study of post-analysis software for immune sequencing data. MiXCR, run by TCRdb on the PCR reads, gives a single entry per CDR3 protein. Of fewer than 700,000 distinct CDR3 sequences listed, around 40% were seen once; the top ten hold about 1.5%. Sequenced input: blood. These receptors came from a girl under 18 with multiple sclerosis. CDR3s include the opening cysteine and the closing phenylalanine or tryptophan.

J gene	V gene	CDR3 protein
TRBJ2-1	TRBV10-3	CAISFSNNEQFF
TRBJ2-1	TRBV12-3/TRBV12-4	CASSSGLAGDPPSYNEQFF
TRBJ2-7	TRBV3-1	CASSRRVGGAAVQYF
NA	TRBV5-1	CASSRWTGDPNIQYF
TRBJ1-1	TRBV6-6	CASTYPGDEAFF
TRBJ2-7	TRBV27	CASSLLGRHYEQYF
TRBJ2-7	TRBV5-1	CASSLAGNEYEQYF
TRBJ2-1	TRBV5-1	CASSLETRQGNEQFF
TRBJ1-1	TRBV7-8	CASSVLDNTEAFF
TRBJ1-4	TRBV3-1	CASSQVISEKLFF
NA	TRBV4-1	CASSQHISSGKTYEQYF
TRBJ2-7	TRBV5-1	CASSLLQGAYEQYF
TRBJ2-3	TRBV12-3/TRBV12-4	CASSQSDTDTQYF
TRBJ2-5	TRBV7-9	CASSPHRGQETQYF
TRBJ2-4	TRBV7-9	CASSLTGTLAKNIQYF
TRBJ1-2	TRBV16	CASSQWSVGEGYGYTF
TRBJ2-1	TRBV12-3/TRBV12-4	CASSLPLASGGLRDEQFF
TRBJ2-3	TRBV25-1	CASSAITLGGREIDTQYF
TRBJ2-7	TRBV4-2	CACSQDPSSSYEQYF
TRBJ1-6	TRBV12-3/TRBV12-4	CASSAGGFNSPLHF
TRBJ2-1	TRBV9	CASSGGGGRAYNEQFF
TRBJ2-3	TRBV7-2	CASSPGLGLTDTQYF
TRBJ2-5	TRBV20-1	CSARSPGFQETQYF
TRBJ2-1	TRBV29-1	CSVINRDYTYNEQFF
TRBJ2-3	TRBV7-9	CASSRKYLGTDTQYF
TRBJ2-1	TRBV5-1	CASRTGGGGNEQFF
TRBJ2-7	TRBV6-5	CASRPRSSYEQYF
NA	TRBV12-3/TRBV12-4	CASSLEGWLEQYF
TRBJ2-3	TRBV12-3/TRBV12-4	CASSLASVNEPDTQYF
TRBJ2-3	TRBV7-2	CASSLGISRTDTQYF
TRBJ2-5	TRBV6-6	CASSLLAGDVETQYF
TRBJ2-3	TRBV10-3	CAISGTGQASTDTQYF
TRBJ1-2	TRBV29-1	CSAAPAGYGYTF
TRBJ2-3	TRBV10-3	CAIRKEAGPTDTQYF
TRBJ2-3	TRBV5-1	CASSLGDSGDTQYF
TRBJ2-5	TRBV12-3/TRBV12-4	CASSQSGTAETQYF
TRBJ2-3	TRBV20-1	CSISGARGDTQYF
TRBJ1-2	TRBV6-6	CASFPQKLNYGYTF
NA	TRBV5-1	CASSLAMTSGRPYEQYF
TRBJ1-2	TRBV5-4	CASSLLGGIDGCTF
TRBJ1-2	TRBV9	CASSVQPGLYTINYGYTF
TRBJ2-5	TRBV5-1	CASSANTGSGETQYF
TRBJ1-1	TRBV20-1	CSARGGGISNTEAFF
TRBJ2-7	TRBV3-1	CASLRTGGNEQYF
TRBJ2-1	TRBV12-3/TRBV12-4	CASSLRARGVGFYNEQFF
TRBJ2-7	TRBV10-3	CAISELGQGRPFSYEQYF
TRBJ2-1	TRBV10-3	CAAGLAGVSNGNEQFF
TRBJ2-7	TRBV20-1	CSARDPSGIQAYEQYF
TRBJ1-2	TRBV2	CASSVLGPANYGHTF
TRBJ1-2	TRBV20-1	CSARVQAGGYTF
TRBJ1-3	TRBV21-1	CASSNFEGLAGNTIYF